Below, 6 T cell receptor beta chains from the same sample are listed, as sequenced in a study of blood T cell repertoires in COVID-19. The protocol was immunoSEQ multiplex PCR, while the TCRdb copy is restricted to in-frame clones and leaves out a portion. Among some 250,000 clones listed, about 89% were seen once. Specimen: PBMCs or T cells enriched from blood (not recorded which). Source of these receptors: a man aged 35 to 55 who had recovered from COVID-19.

V usage is TRBV5-1 and J usage is TRBJ1-1, with D possibly matching TRBD1 (6 bases). The germline gives CDR1 SGHRS, CDR2 YFSETQ. The CDR3 loop spans 16 amino acids. Trimming shortened V by 4 bases and J by 7 bases, and 23 bases separated the two germline ends. Here the CDR3 DNA reads TGCGCCAGCAGCCTCAAAGGTCCAGGGCAAGGGGGTGAAGCTTTCTTT. Translated, it gives CASSLKGPGQGGEAFF.

The genes are TRBV9 and TRBJ2-1, with D uncertain. Germline V gives CDR1 SGDLS, CDR2 YYNGEE. V shed 2 bases and J shed 2 bases, with 11 bases lying between them. The CDR3 contains 15 residues. In nucleotides, the CDR3 is TGTGCCAGCAGCGTTACAAACCTCCCCTACAATGAGCAGTTCTTC. Translated, it gives CASSVTNLPYNEQFF.

The chain combines TRBV2 with TRBJ1-2, with 9 nucleotides matching TRBD1. V lost 6 bases to trimming and J lost 0 bases; unmatched junction nucleotides: 5. Germline V gene data show CDR1 as SNHLY and CDR2 as FYNNEI. The CDR3 is made up of 15 amino acids. The CDR3 spells CASRDRGPTNYGYTF. The CDR3 region has the DNA TGTGCCAGCAGGGACAGGGGACCGACTAACTATGGCTACACCTTC.

The V gene is TRBV7-9, the J gene TRBJ2-3, with 9 bases identical to TRBD1. Germline-derived CDR1 and CDR2 are SEHNR and FQNEAQ (reference sequence). V lost 0 bases, J lost 3 bases, and 1 base stayed unmatched. CDR3 size: 15 residues. DNA for the CDR3: TGTGCCAGCAGCTTAGCCGGGACAGGGACAGATACGCAGTATTTT. Translating gives CASSLAGTGTDTQYF.

V and J are TRBV9 and TRBJ2-7, with 8 bases that match TRBD2. Trimming removed 4 bases from V and 6 bases from J; junction bases left unmatched: 15. CDR3 size: 16 residues. Per germline, CDR1 SGDLS and CDR2 YYNGEE. In DNA form, the CDR3 reads TGTGCCAGCAGCACCCTAGCGGGCGGCTTTGATGGCGAGCAGTACTTC. Its translation: CASSTLAGGFDGEQYF.

The chain carries TRBV19 and TRBJ1-5; a possible D gene is TRBD1 (5 bases). Germline CDR1 and CDR2: LNHDA and SQIVND (reference sequence). Trimming removed 7 bases from V and 4 bases from J, with 17 bases in between. The CDR3 covers 15 residues. The CDR3 DNA reads as TGTGCCAGTACCACGGGGCAGGGAGGTAATCAGCCCCAGCATTTT. This codes for CASTTGQGGNQPQHF.